The 22 T cell receptor beta chains below come from one sample, sequenced in a study of CD8 T cells in ankylosing spondylitis (TCRdb year 2017). Overall study outcomes, separate from this receptor: A TCR beta motif of eight highly homologous amino acid variants appeared characteristic of blood from ankylosing spondylitis patients.

Library preparation used 5' RACE. Sequencer: Illumina HiSeq 2500. TCRdb reanalyzed the raw reads on its own, using fastp at Q25 for trimming and MiXCR for clone calling, and kept in-frame beta chains. Here each entry gathers all rows of one CDR3 protein and keeps the most common genes and DNA. The table for this sample lists 400,000 or so distinct CDR3 sequences; 25% to 30% of them were counted only once. Of the sample, about 0.9% is held by the ten largest clones. Antigen specificity for these receptors is unknown. The specimen was blood, either unsorted or a sorted T cell fraction (not recorded which). Source of these receptors: a male donor with ankylosing spondylitis.

The CDR3 region is CASSPRGQTEAFF. CDR3 bases: TGTGCCAGCAGCCCGAGGGGGCAAACTGAAGCTTTCTTT. V gene TRBV11-2 combines with J gene TRBJ1-1; 7 positions match TRBD1. Trimming removed 5 bases from V and 5 bases from J; junction bases left unmatched: 5. Per the germline V gene, CDR1 is SGHAT and CDR2 is FQNNGV. This CDR3 is 13 amino acids long.

The CDR3, as DNA: TGCGCCAGCAGCTTACAGGGGAGCCAAGAGACCCAGTACTTC. Protein product: CASSLQGSQETQYF. This sequence joins TRBV5-1 and TRBJ2-5, with 7 nucleotides matching TRBD1. With 2 bases clipped from V and 1 base from J, the junction kept 2 bases outside the gene matches. Looked up from germline, CDR1 is SGHRS and CDR2 is YFSETQ. The CDR3 loop spans 14 amino acids. Filled out from reference TRBV5-1 and TRBJ2-5, the complete variable domain reads KAGVTQTPRYLIKTRGQQVTLSCSPISGHRSVSWYQQTPGQGLQFLFEYFSETQRNKGNFPGRFSGRQFSNSRSEMNVSTLELGDSALYLCASSLQGSQETQYFGPGTRLLVL.

V usage is TRBV24-1 and J usage is TRBJ1-5, with 9 bases aligning to TRBD1. V trimming: 4 bases; J trimming: 5 bases; junction bases outside the gene matches: 11. The germline gives CDR1 KGHDR, CDR2 SFDVKD. The CDR3 is made up of 17 amino acids. The CDR3 region is CATSDPRTGDSDQPQHF. Here the CDR3 DNA reads TGTGCCACCAGTGACCCTAGGACAGGGGATTCAGATCAGCCCCAGCATTTT.

This clonotype has only a few counts. CDR3 sequence: CSAPGLASNEQFF. CDR3 sequence (DNA): TGCAGTGCCCCGGGACTAGCGTCCAATGAGCAGTTCTTC. This sequence joins TRBV20-1 and TRBJ2-1, with 10 bases lining up with TRBD2. V shed 6 bases, J shed 6 bases, and the junction held 5 bases outside the gene matches. There are 13 residues in the CDR3. CDR1 is DFQATT, CDR2 SNEGSKA, per germline (reference sequence).

This clonotype showed up just a few times. The gene calls are TRBV11-2 and TRBJ2-3, with D possibly TRBD2 on 6 matching bases. Deletions cut 5 bases from V and 0 bases from J, with 15 bases between. The germline V gene encodes CDR1 SGHAT and CDR2 FQNNGV. The CDR3 is 16 residues long. CDR3 bases: TGTGCCAGCAGCGCCTCCCGGGACTTTAGCACAGATACGCAGTATTTT. Translated: CASSASRDFSTDTQYF.

The genes are TRBV20-1 and TRBJ1-5; D is perhaps TRBD1 (5 bases). The CDR3 loop spans 13 amino acids. Looked up from germline, CDR1 is DFQATT and CDR2 is SNEGSKA (reference sequence). Trimming cost V 6 bases and J 6 bases, with 15 bases left between them. In DNA, the CDR3 is TGCAGTGCCGTCCGCCGGGGGAGTCAGCCCCAGCATTTT. It is translated as CSAVRRGSQPQHF.

V is TRBV9 and J is TRBJ2-3, with D perhaps given as TRBD1 or TRBD2 (5 bases each). In germline, CDR1 is SGDLS, CDR2 YYNGEE. The CDR3 has 15 residues. Trimming left V 0 bases short and J 4 bases short, with 12 bases between. The CDR3 region is CASSVGGVAADTQYF. Written as DNA, the CDR3 is TGTGCCAGCAGCGTAGGAGGGGTAGCCGCAGATACGCAGTATTTT.

This clonotype was seen a few times. V usage is TRBV24-1 and J usage is TRBJ1-2; 7 bases fit TRBD1. This CDR3 is built from 14 residues. With 3 bases clipped from V and 7 bases from J, the junction kept 7 bases outside the gene matches. Germline CDR1 reads KGHDR; CDR2 reads SFDVKD. As DNA, the CDR3 is TGTGCCACCAGTGATGATCGACAGGGAACTGGCTACACCTTC. As protein: CATSDDRQGTGYTF.

The chain recombines TRBV29-1 with TRBJ2-3, with D tentatively TRBD1 (6 bases). V dropped 8 bases and J dropped 1 base, with 19 bases sitting between them. Germline V gives CDR1 SQVTM, CDR2 ANQGSEA. The CDR3 consists of 15 residues. In DNA form, the CDR3 reads TGCAGCACCGAGACAGGAGGAGGCGGCACAGATACGCAGTATTTT. Encoded protein: CSTETGGGGTDTQYF.

The sample holds a few counts of this clonotype. The chain employs TRBV5-1 and TRBJ2-3; TRBD2 might be the D (6 bases). V dropped 4 bases and J dropped 8 bases, with 20 bases sitting between them. CDR3 length: 15 amino acids. Germline values: CDR1 SGHRS, CDR2 YFSETQ. The CDR3 loop reads CASSPGGTGDGTQYF. The CDR3 region has the DNA TGCGCCAGCAGCCCTGGCGGGACTGGAGACGGTACGCAGTATTTT.

Only a few counts were recorded for this clonotype. In DNA, the CDR3 is TGTGCCACCAGTGACCGACGCGGGCCTTCCACAGATACGCAGTATTTT. It translates to CATSDRRGPSTDTQYF. The chain uses TRBV24-1 and TRBJ2-3; a weak D match, TRBD2 (5 bases). Germline loops: CDR1 KGHDR, CDR2 SFDVKD. The CDR3 contains 16 residues. Between the trimmed V and J ends, which lost 4 bases and 2 bases, there was a span of 15 bases.

This clonotype has more than one count but fewer than ten. This chain links TRBV7-2 with TRBJ2-1, with 8 bases identical to TRBD1. V lost 1 base and J lost 2; bases outside the gene matches: 1. Per germline, CDR1 SGHTA and CDR2 FQGNSA. This CDR3 is built from 15 residues. The CDR3 sequence: CASSLEQGAYNEQFF. CDR3 in DNA: TGTGCCAGCAGCTTAGAACAGGGGGCCTACAATGAGCAGTTCTTC.

This chain uses TRBV6-1 with TRBJ1-1; D is unclear. Looked up from germline, CDR1 is MNHNS and CDR2 is SASEGT. The CDR3 length is 14 residues. The ends were cut back, 6 bases at V and 6 bases at J, with 17 bases in the middle. CDR3 region: CASRNRSLLAEAFF. The CDR3 DNA reads TGTGCCAGCAGGAACCGTAGCCTCCTCGCTGAAGCTTTCTTT.

This sequence joins TRBV27 and TRBJ2-7; the D gene is possibly TRBD2 (5 bases). The V end lost 5 bases, the J end lost 3 bases, and 14 bases lay between the germline ends. The germline V gene encodes CDR1 MNHEY and CDR2 SMNVEV (reference sequence). The CDR3 is 14 amino acids. The CDR3 reads CASSPRDPVYEQYF. DNA of the CDR3: TGTGCCAGCAGTCCTCGGGATCCCGTCTACGAGCAGTACTTC.

The sample holds a few counts of this clonotype. This sequence joins TRBV12-3 or TRBV12-4 and TRBJ1-5; 7 bases agree with TRBD1. V dropped 5 bases and J dropped 2; count of bases not matched to a gene: 9. The length of the CDR3 is 16 residues. The CDR3 region has the DNA TGTGCCAGCAGTACCCGCCCCGGACAGGGCAATCAGCCCCAGCATTTT. Translating gives CASSTRPGQGNQPQHF.

This rearrangement joins TRBV20-1 to TRBJ2-1; 8 bases are shared with TRBD2. The CDR3 loop spans 16 amino acids. Germline V gene data show CDR1 as DFQATT and CDR2 as SNEGSKA (reference sequence). Losses at the gene ends were 0 bases for V and 5 bases for J; bases not matched to a gene: 9. The DNA of the CDR3 is TGCAGTGCTAGAGATCCCAGCGGGAGTATGCACAATGAGCAGTTCTTC. As protein: CSARDPSGSMHNEQFF.

This clonotype appeared a few times. The chain combines TRBV15 with TRBJ2-1; TRBD2 matches at 12 bases. CDR3 length equals 16 residues. Germline CDR1 is LNHNV and CDR2 is YYDKDF (reference sequence). J gave up 7 bases and V 0 bases, and 4 bases lay outside the gene matches. In DNA form, the CDR3 reads TGTGCCACCAGCAGAGATTTTACTAGCGGGAGGAATGAGCAGTTCTTC. Translation gives CATSRDFTSGRNEQFF.

The CDR3 sequence is CASSWGQGNSGNTIYF. The CDR3 nucleotides read TGTGCCAGCAGTTGGGGACAGGGGAACTCTGGAAACACCATATATTTT. This sequence joins TRBV11-2 and TRBJ1-3; 10 bases match TRBD1. Germline CDR1 is SGHAT and CDR2 is FQNNGV. The trim removed 6 bases at V and 0 bases at J, leaving 5 bases unmatched. The CDR3 runs to 16 residues.

This chain links TRBV7-2 with TRBJ2-1; a weak D match, TRBD1 (6 bases). V gave up 5 bases and J gave up 5 bases, with 16 bases separating them. Per germline, CDR1 SGHTA and CDR2 FQGNSA. This CDR3 region has 15 residues. CDR3 sequence: CASSQTTGSHNEQFF. The CDR3 nucleotides read TGTGCCAGCAGCCAGACTACAGGGTCCCACAATGAGCAGTTCTTC.

The rearrangement uses TRBV20-1 and TRBJ2-7; the D gene is possibly TRBD1 (6 bases). The length of the CDR3 is 14 residues. Germline CDR1 is DFQATT and CDR2 is SNEGSKA (reference sequence). Trimming pared 0 bases from V and 5 bases from J, leaving 14 bases between. This CDR3 reads CSAREPGALDEQYF. For the CDR3, the DNA is TGCAGTGCTAGAGAGCCAGGGGCATTGGACGAGCAGTACTTC.

This clonotype was counted between two and nine times. This chain links TRBV2 with TRBJ2-7, with 7 bases fitting TRBD2. The CDR3 has 14 amino acids. V lost 8 bases to trimming and J lost 6 bases; unmatched junction nucleotides: 13. In germline, CDR1 is SNHLY, CDR2 FYNNEI. The DNA for the CDR3 is TGTGCCAGCTTACGGGGGACTAACCTCGCCGAGCAGTACGTC. It translates to CASLRGTNLAEQYV.

This clonotype has ten or more counts. The chain uses TRBV3-1 and TRBJ2-4; D unresolved. V lost 3 bases, J lost 2 bases, and 17 bases lay in between. CDR3 length: 17 residues. In germline, CDR1 is LGHDT, CDR2 YNNKEL (reference sequence). In DNA form, the CDR3 reads TGTGCCAGCAGCCATGAACGCGCGTGGGCTTCCAAAAACATTCAGTACTTC. It encodes CASSHERAWASKNIQYF.